This record looks at one T cell receptor beta chain sequence and its context. Antigen unknown. The data belong to a study of T cell responses to AZD1222 COVID-19 vaccine. V lost 5 bases and J 5 bases, leaving 9 bases between the germline ends. This CDR3 comprises 12 residues. Germline CDR1 and CDR2: SEHNR and FQNEAQ (reference sequence). The repertoire was sequenced with immunoSEQ multiplex PCR; TCRdb's copy has only in-frame clones and lacks some. Among 90,000 to 120,000 clones, 88% were seen once, and the ten largest hold around 9%. Study observations and caveats: Mostly white British, mostly female donors; authors suggested clonal diversity may be underestimated.

The V and J genes are TRBV7-9 and TRBJ1-1; possible D gene TRBD1, 6 bases. The sequence derives from an adult in good health. The specimen was peripheral blood, collected on day 0 of AZD1222 vaccination. CDR3 DNA: TGTGCCAGCAGCCAGGGGAAGACTGAAGCTTTCTTT. Encoded protein: CASSQGKTEAFF.